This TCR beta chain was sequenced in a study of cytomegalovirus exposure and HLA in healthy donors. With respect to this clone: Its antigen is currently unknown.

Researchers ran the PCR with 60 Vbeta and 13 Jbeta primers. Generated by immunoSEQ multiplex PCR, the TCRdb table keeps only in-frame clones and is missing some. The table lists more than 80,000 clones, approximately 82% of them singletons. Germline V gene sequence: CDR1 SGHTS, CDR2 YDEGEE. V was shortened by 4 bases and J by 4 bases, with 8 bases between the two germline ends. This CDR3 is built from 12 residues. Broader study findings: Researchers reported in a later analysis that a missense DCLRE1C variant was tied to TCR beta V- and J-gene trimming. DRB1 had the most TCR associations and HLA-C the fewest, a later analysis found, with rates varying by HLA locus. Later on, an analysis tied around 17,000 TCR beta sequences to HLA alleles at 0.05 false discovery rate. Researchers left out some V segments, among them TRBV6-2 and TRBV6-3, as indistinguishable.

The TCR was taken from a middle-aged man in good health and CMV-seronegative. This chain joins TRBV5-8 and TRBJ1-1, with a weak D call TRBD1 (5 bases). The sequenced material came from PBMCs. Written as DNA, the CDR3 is TGTGCCAGCAGCATACAGGCCACTGAAGCTTTCTTT. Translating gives CASSIQATEAFF.